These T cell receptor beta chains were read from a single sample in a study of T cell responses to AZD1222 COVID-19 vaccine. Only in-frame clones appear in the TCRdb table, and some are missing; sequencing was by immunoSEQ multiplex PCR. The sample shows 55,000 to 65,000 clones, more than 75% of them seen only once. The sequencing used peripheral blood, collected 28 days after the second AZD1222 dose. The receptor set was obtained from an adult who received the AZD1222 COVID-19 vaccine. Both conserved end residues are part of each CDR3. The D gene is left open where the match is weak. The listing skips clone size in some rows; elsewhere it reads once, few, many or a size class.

DNA: TGTGCCAGCAGCCCCCAATTCGGGGAGACCCAGTACTTC
CDR3: CASSPQFGETQYF
J: TRBJ2-5
D: -
length: 13
size: -
V: TRBV7-2

DNA: TGTGCCTGGAGTCGGACAGGGGGCCTCTATGGCTACACCTTC
CDR3: CAWSRTGGLYGYTF
J: TRBJ1-2
D: TRBD1
length: 14
size: -
V: TRBV30

DNA: TGTGCCAGCAGCGTAGGGAGCGGGATGATCTACGAGCAGTACTTC
CDR3: CASSVGSGMIYEQYF
J: TRBJ2-7
D: TRBD2
length: 15
size: -
V: TRBV9

DNA: TGTGCCAGCAGCTCTCGCAGGGGAGGATCTGGCTACACCTTC
CDR3: CASSSRRGGSGYTF
J: TRBJ1-2
D: -
length: 14
size: few
V: TRBV5-4

DNA: TGTGCCAGCTGTCCCCAGGGTACAGATACGCAGTATTTT
CDR3: CASCPQGTDTQYF
J: TRBJ2-3
D: -
length: 13
size: -
V: TRBV6-6

DNA: TGCGCCAGCAGCCCAAAAGGGGATATTACGAACACTGAAGCTTTCTTT
CDR3: CASSPKGDITNTEAFF
J: TRBJ1-1
D: -
length: 16
size: -
V: TRBV5-1

DNA: TGTGCCACCAGCAAACAAATGGCAGGCCCTCGGGAAGCTTTCTTT
CDR3: CATSKQMAGPREAFF
J: TRBJ1-1
D: -
length: 15
size: -
V: TRBV15

DNA: TGTGCCAGCCGGGCCCTCACTCTTAACGTGAACACTGAAGCTTTCTTT
CDR3: CASRALTLNVNTEAFF
J: TRBJ1-1
D: -
length: 16
size: -
V: TRBV19

DNA: TGTGCCAGCAGCCCTAGAGGGTCCTCTAGCGGGTCCGCCTACGAGCAGTACTTC
CDR3: CASSPRGSSSGSAYEQYF
J: TRBJ2-7
D: TRBD2
length: 18
size: -
V: TRBV3-1/TRBV3-2

DNA: TGCGCCAGCAGAGAGGCAGGGGGCTTAGAGAAGCAGTTCTTC
CDR3: CASREAGGLEKQFF
J: TRBJ2-1
D: TRBD1
length: 14
size: once
V: TRBV10-2

DNA: TGTGCCAGCAGCCAAGATCAGTTAGGTTTTAACTATGGCTACACCTTC
CDR3: CASSQDQLGFNYGYTF
J: TRBJ1-2
D: -
length: 16
size: -
V: TRBV4-2

DNA: TGTGCCAGCAGTTTGCGAGAGGGGATCTATGGCTACACCTTC
CDR3: CASSLREGIYGYTF
J: TRBJ1-2
D: -
length: 14
size: -
V: TRBV28

DNA: TGTGCCAGCAGTTCATCCGGGACAGGGGTCCACGAGCAGTACTTC
CDR3: CASSSSGTGVHEQYF
J: TRBJ2-7
D: TRBD1
length: 15
size: -
V: TRBV28

DNA: TGCGCCAGCAGTGAGTCCATTGGCGGTACGCAGTATTTT
CDR3: CASSESIGGTQYF
J: TRBJ2-3
D: -
length: 13
size: -
V: TRBV10-1

DNA: TGCGCCAGCAGCTCCGGGACTTCAAACTCCTACAATGAGCAGTTCTTC
CDR3: CASSSGTSNSYNEQFF
J: TRBJ2-1
D: -
length: 16
size: -
V: TRBV5-1

DNA: TGCAGTGCTAGCATGGGGAAAGCTTTCTTT
CDR3: CSASMGKAFF
J: TRBJ1-1
D: -
length: 10
size: -
V: TRBV20-1

DNA: TGTGCCAGCCCGCACCAAGCTTTCTTT
CDR3: CASPHQAFF
J: TRBJ1-1
D: -
length: 9
size: -
V: TRBV27

DNA: TGTGCCAGCAGCTTGGTGACAGATACGCAGTATTTT
CDR3: CASSLVTDTQYF
J: TRBJ2-3
D: -
length: 12
size: -
V: TRBV5-4

DNA: TGCGCCAGCAGAGGAGGACAGGGGGCTGCAGATACGCAGTATTTT
CDR3: CASRGGQGAADTQYF
J: TRBJ2-3
D: TRBD1
length: 15
size: -
V: TRBV5-1

DNA: TGTGCCAGCAGCTCCCGACAGGGGGGAGAAAAACTGTTTTTT
CDR3: CASSSRQGGEKLFF
J: TRBJ1-4
D: TRBD1
length: 14
size: -
V: TRBV7-2

DNA: TGTGCCACCAGCAAACCGGACAGGGGGCAAGAGACCCAGTACTTC
CDR3: CATSKPDRGQETQYF
J: TRBJ2-5
D: TRBD1
length: 15
size: -
V: TRBV15

DNA: TGTGCCAGCAGCTTAGTTGAGACCTACGAGCAGTACTTC
CDR3: CASSLVETYEQYF
J: TRBJ2-7
D: -
length: 13
size: -
V: TRBV7-2

DNA: TGTGCCAGTAGAGTGACGAGCGGGAGTCCCAATGAGCAGTTCTTC
CDR3: CASRVTSGSPNEQFF
J: TRBJ2-1
D: TRBD2
length: 15
size: -
V: TRBV19

DNA: TGTGCCAGTAGTCCATATGGGACCGGCGATTGGGGTGGCTACACCTTC
CDR3: CASSPYGTGDWGGYTF
J: TRBJ1-2
D: -
length: 16
size: -
V: TRBV19

DNA: TGTGCCAGCAGCTCGGAGGGGGTCGGCAGCTCCTACGAGCAGTACTTC
CDR3: CASSSEGVGSSYEQYF
J: TRBJ2-7
D: -
length: 16
size: few
V: TRBV6-2/TRBV6-3

DNA: TGTGCCAGCAGCTTAACAACAGCGGGAGGGCGTGAGCAGTTCTTC
CDR3: CASSLTTAGGREQFF
J: TRBJ2-1
D: TRBD2
length: 15
size: -
V: TRBV7-9

DNA: TGTGCCAGCAGCAATCCTTCCGGGACAGGGGGTATCGAGCAGTACTTC
CDR3: CASSNPSGTGGIEQYF
J: TRBJ2-7
D: TRBD1
length: 16
size: -
V: TRBV27

DNA: TGCGCCAGCAGCTTGGAGATCGGGGACACAGATACGCAGTATTTT
CDR3: CASSLEIGDTDTQYF
J: TRBJ2-3
D: -
length: 15
size: -
V: TRBV5-1

DNA: TGTGCCAGCAGTATGGGACACGGAGGGGAAAAACTGTTTTTT
CDR3: CASSMGHGGEKLFF
J: TRBJ1-4
D: -
length: 14
size: -
V: TRBV27

DNA: TGTGCCAGCAGTTACCCGGGACAGGGAGGGCGAGGCTACACCTTC
CDR3: CASSYPGQGGRGYTF
J: TRBJ1-2
D: TRBD1
length: 15
size: -
V: TRBV6-5

DNA: TGTGCCAGCTCACCCGGGACAGCTGAAAAACTGTTTTTT
CDR3: CASSPGTAEKLFF
J: TRBJ1-4
D: TRBD1
length: 13
size: -
V: TRBV18

DNA: TGTGCCAGCCGTCCCCCGGGACGATGGAACACTGAAGCTTTCTTT
CDR3: CASRPPGRWNTEAFF
J: TRBJ1-1
D: -
length: 15
size: -
V: TRBV6-5

DNA: TGTGCCAGCAGCTTTTTGGGAGTCAATCAGCCCCAGCATTTT
CDR3: CASSFLGVNQPQHF
J: TRBJ1-5
D: -
length: 14
size: -
V: TRBV6-6

DNA: TGCAGCGTTGAGGACGGCGGAGTAGGCGAAAAACTGTTTTTT
CDR3: CSVEDGGVGEKLFF
J: TRBJ1-4
D: -
length: 14
size: -
V: TRBV29-1

DNA: TGTGCCAGCAATGGGCTAGCGGCCTACAATGAGCAGTTCTTC
CDR3: CASNGLAAYNEQFF
J: TRBJ2-1
D: TRBD2
length: 14
size: -
V: TRBV2

DNA: TGCGCCAGCAATTCACAGGGTAGCAATCAGCCCCAGCATTTT
CDR3: CASNSQGSNQPQHF
J: TRBJ1-5
D: -
length: 14
size: -
V: TRBV10-2

DNA: TGCAGCGCCGCAGGGTACGCCGATGAAAAACTGTTTTTT
CDR3: CSAAGYADEKLFF
J: TRBJ1-4
D: -
length: 13
size: -
V: TRBV29-1

DNA: TGTGCCAGCAGTTACCAGACAGGGTTGGATGAGCAGTTCTTC
CDR3: CASSYQTGLDEQFF
J: TRBJ2-1
D: TRBD1
length: 14
size: -
V: TRBV6-6

DNA: TGTGCCAGCAGCTTAGGCGGACAGGGAAATGAAAAACTGTTTTTT
CDR3: CASSLGGQGNEKLFF
J: TRBJ1-4
D: TRBD1
length: 15
size: once
V: TRBV11-2

DNA: TGTGCCAGCTCACCACCTACCAGCAGACTAAACACTGAAGCTTTCTTT
CDR3: CASSPPTSRLNTEAFF
J: TRBJ1-1
D: -
length: 16
size: -
V: TRBV18

DNA: TGTGCCAGCAGTTCTGGAAACACCATATATTTT
CDR3: CASSSGNTIYF
J: TRBJ1-3
D: -
length: 11
size: once
V: TRBV28

DNA: TGTGCCAGCAGCTTAGCCCAGGGGTCCGGCTACGAGCAGTACTTC
CDR3: CASSLAQGSGYEQYF
J: TRBJ2-7
D: -
length: 15
size: -
V: TRBV7-2

DNA: TGTGCCTGGAGTGTTATAAGGGGGGCCACCCAATTC
CDR3: CAWSVIRGATQF
J: TRBJ2-7
D: -
length: 12
size: -
V: TRBV30

DNA: TGCGCCAGCAGTGAGTCGGGGGCGAGGTATCAGCCCCAGCATTTT
CDR3: CASSESGARYQPQHF
J: TRBJ1-5
D: -
length: 15
size: -
V: TRBV10-2

DNA: TGCGCCAGCAGCCAAGGACTAGCGCCTAACAATGAGCAGTTCTTC
CDR3: CASSQGLAPNNEQFF
J: TRBJ2-1
D: TRBD2
length: 15
size: -
V: TRBV4-1

DNA: TGTGCCATCAGGGGGACAGGAGGTGAAGCTTTCTTT
CDR3: CAIRGTGGEAFF
J: TRBJ1-1
D: TRBD1
length: 12
size: -
V: TRBV10-3

DNA: TGTGCCAGCAGCCACCGACCGGATTATAGCGGGGATAACTACGAGCAGTACTTC
CDR3: CASSHRPDYSGDNYEQYF
J: TRBJ2-7
D: TRBD2
length: 18
size: few
V: TRBV3-1/TRBV3-2

DNA: TGCAGCGTTGTACCCGTGAACACTGAAGCTTTCTTT
CDR3: CSVVPVNTEAFF
J: TRBJ1-1
D: -
length: 12
size: -
V: TRBV29-1

DNA: TGTGCCAGCAGCTTGATGGGGCAGAGCTCCTATAATTCACCCCTCCACTTT
CDR3: CASSLMGQSSYNSPLHF
J: TRBJ1-6
D: -
length: 17
size: few
V: TRBV5-4

DNA: TGTGCCAGCATCTCCGCCGGGACCGCTATTAATGAAAAACTGTTTTTT
CDR3: CASISAGTAINEKLFF
J: TRBJ1-4
D: -
length: 16
size: -
V: TRBV28

DNA: TGTGCCAGCAGCCCTGCACTCGCGGGAGCCTACAATGAGCAGTTCTTC
CDR3: CASSPALAGAYNEQFF
J: TRBJ2-1
D: TRBD2
length: 16
size: -
V: TRBV7-2

DNA: TGTGCCAGCTCCCGCTCTGGGGCCAACGTCCTGACTTTC
CDR3: CASSRSGANVLTF
J: TRBJ2-6
D: -
length: 13
size: -
V: TRBV18

DNA: TGTGCCAGCAGTGAGAGTCTTGGATCCTACAATGAGCAGTTCTTC
CDR3: CASSESLGSYNEQFF
J: TRBJ2-1
D: -
length: 15
size: -
V: TRBV25-1

DNA: TGTGCCAGCTCACCACCGCCGGAGAGCGGGGGATTGGATACGCAGTATTTT
CDR3: CASSPPPESGGLDTQYF
J: TRBJ2-3
D: TRBD2
length: 17
size: -
V: TRBV18

DNA: TGTGCCAGCACCCAACGGGGCACAGGGCGCACTGAAGCTTTCTTT
CDR3: CASTQRGTGRTEAFF
J: TRBJ1-1
D: -
length: 15
size: medium-sized
V: TRBV6-5

DNA: TGTGCCAGCAGCGCGGGACAGGGGGTAACCTATGGCTACACCTTC
CDR3: CASSAGQGVTYGYTF
J: TRBJ1-2
D: TRBD1
length: 15
size: -
V: TRBV5-6

DNA: TGTGCCAGCAGGCCGGGACCTGGGAATTCACCCCTCCACTTT
CDR3: CASRPGPGNSPLHF
J: TRBJ1-6
D: -
length: 14
size: -
V: TRBV6-5